The 21 T cell receptor beta chains below were found in one sample sequenced in a study of shared clonotypes between healthy human individuals. The data were produced by immunoSEQ multiplex PCR, yet TCRdb's version contains in-frame clones alone and is incomplete. The sample yields roughly 1,000,000 clones, approximately 80% seen once. Material: memory CD4+ T cells from PBMCs. The subset here: CD45RA-negative fraction. These receptors came from a man between 18 and 29 years old in good health. Some clones in this sample may be carry-over from other donors' samples.

The V call is TRBV4-3, the J call TRBJ1-2; no firm D call. The CDR3 totals 18 residues. Germline values: CDR1 LGHNA, CDR2 YSLEER. V lost 2 bases, J lost 6 bases, and 25 bases lay in between. CDR3 residues: CASSQSPGLSNEGDGYTF. For the CDR3, the DNA is TGCGCCAGCAGCCAAAGCCCGGGCCTCTCAAACGAGGGCGATGGCTACACCTTC.

The chain joins TRBV19 to TRBJ2-3; tentatively, D is TRBD1 or TRBD2 (5 bases each). Germline V CDR1 and CDR2: LNHDA, SQIVND (reference sequence). Trimming took off 5 bases at V and 4 bases at J, with 22 bases between the two ends. There are 17 residues in the CDR3. CDR3 sequence (DNA): TGTGCCAGTAGTCTCTCGGGACCCCCCGTTCCCCCAGATACGCAGTATTTT. It yields the protein CASSLSGPPVPPDTQYF.

On this clone: The sample carries other DNA sequences with the same CDR3. The rearrangement joins TRBV9 to TRBJ2-7, with TRBD1 matching 10 bases. V shed 5 bases, J shed 4 bases, and the junction held 6 bases outside the gene matches. The CDR3 loop spans 14 amino acids. The germline CDR1 and CDR2 sequences are SGDLS and YYNGEE. The CDR3 loop is CASSIGDRGYEQYF. The CDR3 region has the DNA TGTGCCAGCAGTATAGGGGACAGGGGATACGAGCAGTACTTC.

CDR3 amino acids: CASSHGLADNSYNEQFF. CDR3 sequence (DNA): TGCGCCAGCAGTCATGGACTAGCGGATAACTCCTACAATGAGCAGTTCTTC. The rearrangement joins TRBV5-1 to TRBJ2-1; TRBD2 matches at 10 bases. The CDR3 is 17 residues long. After removal of 5 bases from V and 0 bases from J, the junction contained 8 bases not matched to a gene. Germline values: CDR1 SGHRS, CDR2 YFSETQ.

CDR3 nucleotides: TGCGCCAGCAGCTTGTGGGGGCTGGGAGCTGGAATCCCCTACGAGCAGTACTTC. Its protein is CASSLWGLGAGIPYEQYF. V is TRBV5-1 and J is TRBJ2-7, with D possibly being TRBD1 (6 bases). The CDR3 runs to 18 residues. Germline V CDR1 and CDR2: SGHRS, YFSETQ. V was pared by 1 base and J by 2 bases, with 22 bases between.

This clone was observed a few times. The chain recombines TRBV5-1 with TRBJ1-1; D is perhaps TRBD1 (5 bases). This CDR3 is built from 14 residues. Trimming took off 4 bases at V and 1 base at J, with 11 bases between the two ends. Germline V lookup: CDR1 SGHRS, CDR2 YFSETQ. This CDR3 is CASSIDSSNTEAFF. CDR3 nucleotide sequence: TGCGCCAGCAGCATAGACAGTTCGAACACTGAAGCTTTCTTT.

The chain combines TRBV6-6 with TRBJ2-7, with D possibly TRBD1 on 5 matching bases. Germline assignment: CDR1 MNHNY and CDR2 SVGAGI (reference sequence). The CDR3 loop spans 12 amino acids. The ends were cut back, 8 bases at V and 2 bases at J, with 10 bases in the middle. CDR3 sequence: CASQGDAYEQYF. The CDR3, as DNA: TGTGCCAGCCAAGGGGATGCCTACGAGCAGTACTTC.

V is TRBV29-1 and J is TRBJ1-2; D uncertain. This CDR3 is built from 12 residues. The V gene's germline CDR1 is SQVTM and CDR2 ANQGSEA. Trimming removed 2 bases at V and 6 bases at J, with 10 bases between. The CDR3 coding sequence is TGCAGCGTTGAACACGGGGATAATGGCTACACCTTC. It codes for CSVEHGDNGYTF. The full variable domain, its missing parts supplied by reference TRBV29-1 and TRBJ1-2, is SAVISQKPSRDICQRGTSLTIQCQVDSQVTMMFWYRQQPGQSLTLIATANQGSEATYESGFVIDKFPISRPNLTFSTLTVSNMSPEDSSIYLCSVEHGDNGYTFGSGTRLTVV.

V gene TRBV18 combines with J gene TRBJ2-7; TRBD2 might be the D (6 bases). Germline V lookup: CDR1 KGHSH, CDR2 LQKENI. V dropped 3 bases and J dropped 0 bases, with 12 bases sitting between them. CDR3 length: 15 residues. The CDR3 protein is CASSPGGDSSYEQYF. The DNA of the CDR3 is TGTGCCAGCTCACCGGGCGGGGATAGCTCCTACGAGCAGTACTTC. Full variable domain (remainder filled in from reference TRBV18 and TRBJ2-7): NAGVMQNPRHLVRRRGQEARLRCSPMKGHSHVYWYRQLPEEGLKFMVYLQKENIIDESGMPKERFSAEFPKEGPSILRIQQVVRGDSAAYFCASSPGGDSSYEQYFGPGTRLTVT.

As concerns this clone: Distinct nucleotide sequences in the sample also encode this CDR3. The rearrangement joins TRBV5-1 to TRBJ2-1; 8 bases are shared with TRBD1. CDR3 size: 15 residues. Germline trimming cut 0 bases from V and 4 bases from J; bases unmatched to any gene: 3. The germline gives CDR1 SGHRS, CDR2 YFSETQ. The CDR3 region has the DNA TGCGCCAGCAGCTTGGGGCAGGGGGCATACAATGAGCAGTTCTTC. Its protein is CASSLGQGAYNEQFF.

J is TRBJ1-5 and V is TRBV27, with D unresolved. This CDR3 contains 16 residues. From germline, CDR1 is MNHEY and CDR2 SMNVEV (reference sequence). The ends were cut back, 3 bases at V and 0 bases at J, with 12 bases in the middle. DNA for the CDR3: TGTGCCAGCAGTTTCTCCCCCCGGAATAGCAATCAGCCCCAGCATTTT. It yields the protein CASSFSPRNSNQPQHF.

V is TRBV7-3 and J is TRBJ2-5; TRBD2 is a possible D gene (5 bases). Per germline, CDR1 SGHTA and CDR2 FQGTGA. CDR3 length equals 14 residues. V lost 5 bases and J 9 bases, leaving 19 bases between the germline ends. The CDR3 DNA follows: TGTGCCAGCAGCCATACGAGACGGCTCGGGGCCCAGTACTTC. Its translation is CASSHTRRLGAQYF.

The chain carries TRBV5-1 and TRBJ1-1; TRBD1 aligns across 8 bases. J was trimmed by 0 bases and V by 4 bases; bases with no gene match: 8. The CDR3 runs 16 residues. Germline lookup yields CDR1 SGHRS and CDR2 YFSETQ. For the CDR3, the DNA is TGCGCCAGCAGCAGAGGACAGGGAGCCATGAACACTGAAGCTTTCTTT. This translates into CASSRGQGAMNTEAFF.

This clone was recorded at least ten times. This chain uses TRBV4-1 with TRBJ1-1; D is uncertain. V shed 4 bases and J shed 3 bases, with 9 bases lying between them. CDR1 is MGHRA, CDR2 YSYEKL, per germline. The CDR3 is made up of 13 amino acids. CDR3 sequence reads: CASSLRWDTEAFF. As DNA, the CDR3 is TGCGCCAGCAGCCTCCGGTGGGACACTGAAGCTTTCTTT.

In its sample, this clone was seen once. The sample holds other DNA sequences that translate to the same CDR3. The chain employs TRBV2 and TRBJ1-5; 9 positions agree with TRBD1. The germline CDR1 and CDR2 sequences are SNHLY and FYNNEI. This CDR3 comprises 15 residues. V was pared by 6 bases and J by 2 bases, with 5 bases of the junction left unmatched. As DNA, the CDR3 is TGTGCCAGCAGCCGGGACAGGGCCGGCAATCAGCCCCAGCATTTT. Amino acids: CASSRDRAGNQPQHF.

CDR3 in DNA: TGTGCCAGCAGCACTACCAAGTTGGCTAGCGGGAGGGCTTACACAGATACGCAGTATTTT. This gives the protein CASSTTKLASGRAYTDTQYF. This sequence joins TRBV13 and TRBJ2-3; the match to TRBD2 covers 12 bases. J lost 2 bases, V lost 5 bases, and 17 bases had no gene match. Looked up from germline, CDR1 is PRHDT and CDR2 is FYEKMQ (reference sequence). The CDR3 has 20 residues.

The chain recombines TRBV10-3 with TRBJ2-3, with TRBD1 matching 8 bases. J lost 4 bases, V lost 8 bases, and 5 bases had no gene match. The CDR3 runs 13 residues. Germline-derived CDR1 and CDR2 are ENHRY and SYGVKD. The chain's CDR3 is CAIGSGGSDTQYF. CDR3 nucleotides: TGTGCCATCGGGTCAGGGGGCTCAGATACGCAGTATTTT.

The chain uses TRBV30 and TRBJ1-4; TRBD1 matches at 7 bases. Trimming cost V 4 bases and J 8 bases; bases outside gene matches: 7. The CDR3 consists of 13 residues. Germline CDR1 is GTSNPN and CDR2 is SVGIG (reference sequence). CDR3 in amino acids: CAWTGQGGEKLFF. The CDR3 nucleotides read TGTGCCTGGACCGGGCAGGGGGGCGAAAAACTGTTTTTT.

This rearrangement joins TRBV25-1 to TRBJ2-7; a possible D gene is TRBD2 (6 bases). Germline CDR1 and CDR2: MGHDK and SYGVNS. The CDR3 is 17 amino acids. The V end was cut by 3 bases, the J end by 2 bases, with 20 bases between. This CDR3 reads CASSDPMGRDSPYEQYF. DNA of the CDR3: TGTGCCAGCAGTGACCCCATGGGCCGGGACTCACCCTACGAGCAGTACTTC.

The rearrangement uses TRBV11-2 and TRBJ2-7; D remains unclear. Germline V gene lookup returns CDR1 SGHAT and CDR2 FQNNGV. This CDR3 region has 14 residues. Trimming took 4 bases from V and 6 from J, leaving 16 bases between them. The chain's CDR3 is CASSSSQFVAEQYF. Written as DNA, the CDR3 is TGTGCCAGCAGCTCGAGCCAATTCGTGGCCGAGCAGTACTTC.

The table lists this clone with a count of one. This chain links TRBV7-2 with TRBJ2-2; 8 bases align to TRBD1. This CDR3 contains 15 residues. V gave up 4 bases and J gave up 3 bases; unmatched junction bases: 4. Germline assignment: CDR1 SGHTA and CDR2 FQGNSA. The CDR3 DNA sequence: TGTGCCAGCAGCTCACGGACAGGGCACACCGGGGAGCTGTTTTTT. Translating it yields CASSSRTGHTGELFF.